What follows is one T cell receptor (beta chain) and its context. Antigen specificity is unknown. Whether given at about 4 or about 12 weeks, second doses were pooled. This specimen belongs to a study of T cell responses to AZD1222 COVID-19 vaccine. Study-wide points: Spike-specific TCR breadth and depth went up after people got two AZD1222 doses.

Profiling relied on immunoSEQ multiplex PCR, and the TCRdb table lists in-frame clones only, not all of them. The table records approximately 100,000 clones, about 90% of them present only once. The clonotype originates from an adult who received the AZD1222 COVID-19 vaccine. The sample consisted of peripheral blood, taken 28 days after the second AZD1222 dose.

CDR3 region: CASRPTGYNEQFF. CDR3 coding DNA: TGTGCCAGCAGACCAACAGGGTACAATGAGCAGTTCTTC. This chain joins TRBV5-6 and TRBJ2-1; D may be TRBD1 (6 bases). Trimming took off 5 bases at V and 4 bases at J, with 10 bases between the two ends. The germline V gene encodes CDR1 SGHDT and CDR2 YYEEEE. The CDR3 covers 13 residues. Combining the CDR3 with reference TRBV5-6 and TRBJ2-1 gives the whole variable domain DAGVTQSPTHLIKTRGQQVTLRCSPKSGHDTVSWYQQALGQGPQFIFQYYEEEERQRGNFPDRFSGHQFPNYSSELNVNALLLGDSALYLCASRPTGYNEQFFGPGTRLTVL.